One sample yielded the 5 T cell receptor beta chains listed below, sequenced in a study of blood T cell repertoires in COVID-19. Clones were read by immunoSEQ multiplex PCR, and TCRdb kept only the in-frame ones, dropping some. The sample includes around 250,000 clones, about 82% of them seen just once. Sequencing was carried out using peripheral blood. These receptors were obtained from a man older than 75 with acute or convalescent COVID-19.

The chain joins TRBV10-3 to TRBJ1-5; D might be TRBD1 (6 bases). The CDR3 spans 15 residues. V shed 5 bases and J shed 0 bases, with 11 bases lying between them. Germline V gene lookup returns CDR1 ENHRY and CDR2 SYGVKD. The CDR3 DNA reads TGTGCCATCAGTAGAACACAGGGTAGCAATCAGCCCCAGCATTTT. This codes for CAISRTQGSNQPQHF.

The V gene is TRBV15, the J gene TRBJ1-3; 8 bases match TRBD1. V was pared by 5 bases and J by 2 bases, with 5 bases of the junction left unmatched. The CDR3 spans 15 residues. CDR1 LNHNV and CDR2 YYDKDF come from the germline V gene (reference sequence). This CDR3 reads CATSSPTGAGNTIYF. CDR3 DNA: TGTGCCACCAGCTCCCCGACAGGGGCTGGAAACACCATATATTTT. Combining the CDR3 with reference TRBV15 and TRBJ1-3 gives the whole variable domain DAMVIQNPRYQVTQFGKPVTLSCSQTLNHNVMYWYQQKSSQAPKLLFHYYDKDFNNEADTPDNFQSRRPNTSFCFLDIRSPGLGDTAMYLCATSSPTGAGNTIYFGEGSWLTVV.

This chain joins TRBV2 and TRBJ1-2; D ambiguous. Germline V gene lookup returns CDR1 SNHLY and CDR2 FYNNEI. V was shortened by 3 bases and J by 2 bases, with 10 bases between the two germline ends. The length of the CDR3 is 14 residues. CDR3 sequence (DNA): TGTGCCAGCAGTGATCTTACGGGGAACTATGGCTACACCTTC. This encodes CASSDLTGNYGYTF.

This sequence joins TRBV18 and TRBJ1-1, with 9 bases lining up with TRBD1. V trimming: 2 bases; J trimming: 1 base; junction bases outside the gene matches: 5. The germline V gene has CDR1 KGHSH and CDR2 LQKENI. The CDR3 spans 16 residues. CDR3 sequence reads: CASSPLTGGGNTEAFF. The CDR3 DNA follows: TGTGCCAGCTCACCATTGACAGGGGGTGGGAACACTGAAGCTTTCTTT. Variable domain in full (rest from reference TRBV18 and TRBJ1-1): NAGVMQNPRHLVRRRGQEARLRCSPMKGHSHVYWYRQLPEEGLKFMVYLQKENIIDESGMPKERFSAEFPKEGPSILRIQQVVRGDSAAYFCASSPLTGGGNTEAFFGQGTRLTVV.

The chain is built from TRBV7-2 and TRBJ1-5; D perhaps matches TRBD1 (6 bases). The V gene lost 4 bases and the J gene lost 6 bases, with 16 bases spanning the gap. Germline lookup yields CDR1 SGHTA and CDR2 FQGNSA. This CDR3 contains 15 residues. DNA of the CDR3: TGTGCCAGCAGCTCCGCCGGGGGGGGCATTCAGCCCCAGCATTTT. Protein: CASSSAGGGIQPQHF.